This T cell receptor beta chain was found in a study of T cell responses to AZD1222 COVID-19 vaccine. Findings and limits, study-wide: The breadth and depth of Spike-specific TCRs increased once two AZD1222 doses had been given. Donors in the cohort were predominantly white British and more often female, and clonal diversity was possibly underestimated. Dominant CD4 TCR responses targeted spike regions 160-218 and 743-854.

Measured with immunoSEQ multiplex PCR; TCRdb has only the in-frame clones, and not every one. The sample lists around 100,000 clones; 80% to 95% were seen once. The CDR3 runs to 15 residues. The ends lost 5 bases at V and 7 bases at J; junction bases unmatched: 13. The germline V gene has CDR1 GTSNPN and CDR2 SVGIG (reference sequence). Regarding this clone: The antigen is unknown.

This receptor was identified in an adult in good health. The chain uses TRBV30 and TRBJ1-4; 7 bases are shared with TRBD1. This material consisted of peripheral blood, taken on day 0 of AZD1222 vaccination. The CDR3 here is CAWQPWAGGSEKLFF. The CDR3 coding sequence is TGTGCCTGGCAACCCTGGGCAGGGGGGAGTGAAAAACTGTTTTTT. The full variable domain, rest sourced from reference TRBV30 and TRBJ1-4, is SQTIHQWPATLVQPVGSPLSLECTVEGTSNPNLYWYRQAAGRGLQLLFYSVGIGQISSEVPQNLSASRPQDRQFILSSKKLLLSDSGFYLCAWQPWAGGSEKLFFGSGTQLSVL.